This T cell receptor (beta chain) was identified during a study of shared clonotypes between healthy human individuals. Clones were sequenced by immunoSEQ multiplex PCR, and TCRdb holds only the in-frame ones, with some missing. The data contain hundreds of thousands of clones, about 91% of them singletons. Germline V gives CDR1 GTSNPN, CDR2 SVGIG (reference sequence). The CDR3 totals 14 residues. With V trimmed by 7 bases and J by 2 bases, 8 bases remained unmatched. Selected positively for CCR7 and CD45RO-negative, naive CD8 cells excluded terminally differentiated effector memory CD45RA+ cells. Sequencing used naive CD8+ T cells sorted from blood. The V gene is TRBV30, the J gene TRBJ2-4; 7 bases agree with TRBD2. This sequence was found in a man aged 25-40 years in good health. The chain's CDR3 is CALRGGSPKNIQYF. DNA for the CDR3: TGTGCCTTAAGGGGCGGGAGCCCCAAAAACATTCAGTACTTC.